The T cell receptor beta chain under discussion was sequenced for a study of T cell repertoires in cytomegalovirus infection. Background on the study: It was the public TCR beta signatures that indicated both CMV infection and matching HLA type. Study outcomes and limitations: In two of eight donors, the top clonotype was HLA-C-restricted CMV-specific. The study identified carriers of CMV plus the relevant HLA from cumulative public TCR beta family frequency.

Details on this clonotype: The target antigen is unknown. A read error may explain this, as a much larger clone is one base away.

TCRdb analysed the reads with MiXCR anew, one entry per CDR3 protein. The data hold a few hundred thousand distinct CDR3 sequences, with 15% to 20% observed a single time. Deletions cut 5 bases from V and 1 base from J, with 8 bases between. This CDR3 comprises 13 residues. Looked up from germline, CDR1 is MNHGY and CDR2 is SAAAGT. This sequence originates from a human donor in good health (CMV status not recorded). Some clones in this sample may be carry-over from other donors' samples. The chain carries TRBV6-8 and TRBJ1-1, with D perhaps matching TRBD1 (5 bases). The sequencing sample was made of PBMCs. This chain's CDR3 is CASSNQGNTEAFF. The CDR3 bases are TGTGCCAGCAGTAATCAGGGGAACACTGAAGCTTTCTTT.